The source of this T cell receptor (beta chain) is a study of blood T cell repertoires in COVID-19. Study context: COVID-19 samples, acute and convalescent, were from the United States, Italy and Spain. Sample material is recorded as cDNA or gDNA derived from T cells, B-cell-depleted T cells, or PBMCs.

The germline CDR1 and CDR2 sequences are SGHRS and YFSETQ. The CDR3 runs to 15 residues. J was trimmed by 1 base and V by 8 bases; bases with no gene match: 10. As originally analysed: Scientists estimated how many nucleated cells there were by amplifying reference gene primers. Using immunoSEQ multiplex PCR, the repertoire was profiled, and TCRdb retains in-frame clones only, with some absent. V and J calls and clone size are given by that table; D and trimming were obtained from the DNA. The sample lists 90,000 to 100,000 clones, roughly 72% occurring once. The chain recombines TRBV5-1 with TRBJ2-3, with 7 positions matching TRBD1. Sequencing was performed on peripheral blood. The origin of this receptor is an older woman in a cohort sampled during active or convalescent COVID-19. In nucleotides, the CDR3 is TGCGCCAGTACCCTTCGTGGGACAGGCACAGATACGCAGTATTTT. It encodes CASTLRGTGTDTQYF.